The 22 T cell receptor beta chains below were found in one sample sequenced in a study of blood T cell repertoires in COVID-19. Only in-frame clones appear in the TCRdb table, and some are missing; sequencing was by immunoSEQ multiplex PCR. The data contain some 150,000 clones, 70% to 85% of them seen just once; the ten biggest clones take up roughly 3%. Sequenced: peripheral blood. These receptors were collected from a woman older than 75 with acute or convalescent COVID-19.

The chain has TRBV25-1 and TRBJ2-7, with 9 bases identical to TRBD2. Per germline, CDR1 MGHDK and CDR2 SYGVNS. The CDR3 runs 17 residues. J gave up 5 bases and V 3 bases, and 14 bases lay outside the gene matches. The CDR3 region is CASSDSSGGGASNEQYF. Here the CDR3 DNA reads TGTGCCAGCAGTGATTCCTCTGGCGGGGGGGCCTCTAACGAGCAGTACTTC.

The chain couples TRBV27 to TRBJ1-2; D gene unclear. Germline CDR1 is MNHEY and CDR2 is SMNVEV (reference sequence). The CDR3 spans 15 residues. With 4 bases removed from V and 4 bases from J, the gap between germline ends came to 16 bases. The CDR3 nucleotides read TGTGCCAGCAGTTCCGCACCGAAACGAGCCTATGGCTACACCTTC. As protein: CASSSAPKRAYGYTF.

This chain joins TRBV5-4 and TRBJ2-2; TRBD1 matches at 9 bases. Germline V gives CDR1 SGHNT, CDR2 YYREEE (reference sequence). Germline trimming cut 0 bases from V and 3 bases from J; bases unmatched to any gene: 6. This CDR3 region has 17 residues. CDR3 in DNA: TGTGCCAGCAGCTTGGGGGCGGGACAGGGCTACACCGGGGAGCTGTTTTTT. It yields the protein CASSLGAGQGYTGELFF.

This chain uses TRBV2 with TRBJ2-7, with 15 nucleotides matching TRBD2. V lost 6 bases and J lost 2; bases outside the gene matches: 14. CDR3 length: 19 residues. The germline gives CDR1 SNHLY, CDR2 FYNNEI. The CDR3 DNA is TGTGCCAGCAGGGGATTGGGACTAGCGGGAGGAGTCCTAACCTACGAGCAGTACTTC. Translated, it gives CASRGLGLAGGVLTYEQYF.

This sequence joins TRBV5-1 and TRBJ2-6, with 8 bases matching TRBD2. CDR1 SGHRS and CDR2 YFSETQ come from the germline V gene. With 4 bases clipped from V and 0 bases from J, the junction kept 3 bases outside the gene matches. This CDR3 spans 16 amino acids. Here the CDR3 reads CASSPGGTSGANVLTF. The CDR3 nucleotides are TGCGCCAGCAGCCCGGGGGGGACCTCTGGGGCCAACGTCCTGACTTTC.

The rearrangement uses TRBV7-2 and TRBJ2-1; TRBD2 matches 16 bases. This CDR3 spans 18 amino acids. Germline assignment: CDR1 SGHTA and CDR2 FQGNSA. The V segment lost 0 bases and the J segment 4 bases; nucleotides outside the gene matches: 3. The CDR3 DNA follows: TGTGCCAGCAGCTTAGCCGGGACTAGCGGGGGGGCATACAATGAGCAGTTCTTC. It is translated as CASSLAGTSGGAYNEQFF.

The chain recombines TRBV19 with TRBJ2-7; 7 positions agree with TRBD1. The trim removed 1 base at V and 2 bases at J, leaving 8 bases unmatched. Germline V lookup: CDR1 LNHDA, CDR2 SQIVND (reference sequence). This CDR3 region has 16 residues. CDR3 loop: CASSIASTGDPYEQYF. CDR3 nucleotides: TGTGCCAGTAGTATAGCCTCCACAGGGGACCCCTACGAGCAGTACTTC.

This chain joins TRBV12-3 or TRBV12-4 and TRBJ1-1; no definite D call. V lost 6 bases and J 12 bases, leaving 17 bases between the germline ends. The CDR3 has 12 amino acids. For the CDR3, the DNA is TGTGCCAGCAGGATACTTCCCGGGGTCCCTTTCTTT. Its protein is CASRILPGVPFF.

CDR3 residues: CASTSSGGSQETQYF. The CDR3 nucleotides read TGCGCCAGCACGTCCTCAGGTGGGAGCCAAGAGACCCAGTACTTC. The chain joins TRBV5-1 to TRBJ2-5; tentative D call: TRBD2 (5 bases). The CDR3 is 15 amino acids. The V and J ends lost 6 bases and 1 base respectively, with 16 bases between them. Per the germline V gene, CDR1 is SGHRS and CDR2 is YFSETQ.

The V and J genes are TRBV2 and TRBJ2-5; no reliable D call. Germline V lookup: CDR1 SNHLY, CDR2 FYNNEI. The V gene lost 0 bases and the J gene lost 4 bases, with 12 bases spanning the gap. The CDR3 totals 15 residues. The CDR3 loop reads CASSEAGVARETQYF. CDR3 DNA: TGTGCCAGCAGTGAAGCGGGTGTGGCTAGAGAGACCCAGTACTTC.

The chain has TRBV9 and TRBJ1-2; the match to TRBD1 covers 9 bases. CDR1 is SGDLS, CDR2 YYNGEE, per germline. This CDR3 spans 13 amino acids. V gave up 2 bases and J gave up 4 bases; unmatched junction bases: 0. In DNA, the CDR3 is TGTGCCAGCAGCGTGGGACAGGGCTATGGCTACACCTTC. Its protein is CASSVGQGYGYTF.

The chain employs TRBV30 and TRBJ1-2; 7 bases align to TRBD1. The CDR3 sequence is 15 residues long. V gave up 1 base and J gave up 2 bases; unmatched junction bases: 7. From germline, CDR1 is GTSNPN and CDR2 SVGIG (reference sequence). The DNA for the CDR3 is TGTGCCTGGAGTGCCCACAGGGGAGCAAACTATGGCTACACCTTC. Protein: CAWSAHRGANYGYTF. Filled out from reference TRBV30 and TRBJ1-2, the complete variable domain reads SQTIHQWPATLVQPVGSPLSLECTVEGTSNPNLYWYRQAAGRGLQLLFYSVGIGQISSEVPQNLSASRPQDRQFILSSKKLLLSDSGFYLCAWSAHRGANYGYTFGSGTRLTVV.

This rearrangement joins TRBV6-5 to TRBJ2-5; 7 bases align to TRBD1. V shed 10 bases, J shed 5 bases, and the junction held 7 bases outside the gene matches. CDR3 length equals 12 residues. From germline, CDR1 is MNHEY and CDR2 SVGAGI. The CDR3 sequence: CAIHRGGETQYF. CDR3 sequence (DNA): TGTGCCATACACAGGGGCGGGGAGACCCAGTACTTC.

The gene calls are TRBV7-8 and TRBJ1-1, with TRBD1 as a possible D gene (6 bases). The ends were cut back, 5 bases at V and 11 bases at J, with 15 bases in the middle. The length of the CDR3 is 12 residues. CDR1 is SGHVS and CDR2 is FQNEAQ in the germline V gene. The CDR3 reads CASSQRATGAFF. The CDR3, as DNA: TGTGCCAGCAGCCAAAGGGCCACAGGGGCTTTCTTT.

The chain joins TRBV6-2 or TRBV6-3 to TRBJ2-3, with TRBD2 matching 8 bases. The CDR3 is 17 residues long. Trimming at V came to 0 bases and at J to 2 bases, leaving 7 bases not matched to a gene. CDR1 MNHEY and CDR2 SVGEGT come from the germline V gene. CDR3 bases: TGTGCCAGCAGTTACTCCTCGTTGCGGGGGGACACAGATACGCAGTATTTT. Translation: CASSYSSLRGDTDTQYF.

This clone was recorded once. V usage is TRBV7-2 and J usage is TRBJ2-3; tentatively, D is TRBD1 (6 bases). CDR1 and CDR2 (germline): SGHTA, FQGNSA. The CDR3 loop spans 14 amino acids. Trimming took 1 base from V and 7 from J, leaving 12 bases between them. As DNA, the CDR3 is TGTGCCAGCAGCTTAGTCAGGGGAGATAATACGCAGTATTTT. Translated, it gives CASSLVRGDNTQYF.

This chain links TRBV4-2 with TRBJ2-5; 8 bases agree with TRBD2. J was trimmed by 9 bases and V by 0 bases; bases with no gene match: 18. Germline CDR1 reads LGHNA; CDR2 reads YNFKEQ. The CDR3 extends over 18 amino acids. The CDR3: CASSQDLRNLGGSGAQYF. The CDR3 DNA reads TGTGCCAGCAGCCAAGACCTGAGGAACTTGGGCGGTAGCGGGGCCCAGTACTTC.

The count of this clone is one. The rearrangement links TRBV27 to TRBJ1-2, with D perhaps TRBD1 (6 bases). Trimming removed 2 bases from V and 9 bases from J, with 10 bases in between. CDR1 is MNHEY, CDR2 SMNVEV, per germline (reference sequence). This CDR3 comprises 12 residues. The CDR3 DNA reads as TGTGCCAGCAGTTTAAGGCAGGGGAGCTACACCTTC. It codes for CASSLRQGSYTF.

The chain is built from TRBV24-1 and TRBJ2-2, with TRBD1 matching over 10 bases. CDR3 length: 16 amino acids. V gave up 4 bases and J gave up 6 bases; unmatched junction bases: 7. Germline V gene data show CDR1 as KGHDR and CDR2 as SFDVKD. CDR3 nucleotides: TGTGCCACCAGTGACCCGGGACAGGGGCGATCCGGGGAGCTGTTTTTT. Encoded protein: CATSDPGQGRSGELFF.

This chain links TRBV10-3 with TRBJ2-7; a possible D gene is TRBD2 (6 bases). The CDR3 is 14 amino acids. The V gene's germline CDR1 is ENHRY and CDR2 SYGVKD. V lost 5 bases and J lost 0, with 11 bases in between. The CDR3 loop is CAISSGWSSYEQYF. The CDR3 DNA reads TGTGCCATCAGTAGCGGGTGGAGCTCCTACGAGCAGTACTTC.

This clone has a handful of counts. The chain carries TRBV19 and TRBJ1-2; 10 nucleotides agree with TRBD1. CDR3 length equals 13 residues. V shed 7 bases and J 3 bases; nucleotides not matched to a gene: 2. Germline assignment: CDR1 LNHDA and CDR2 SQIVND (reference sequence). This chain's CDR3 is CASMGQGHYGYTF. CDR3 in DNA: TGTGCCAGTATGGGACAGGGGCACTATGGCTACACCTTC.

This clone has only one observation. V usage is TRBV4-2 and J usage is TRBJ2-3; the match to TRBD2 covers 9 bases. V lost 0 bases to trimming and J lost 2 bases; unmatched junction nucleotides: 9. Germline CDR1 and CDR2: LGHNA and YNFKEQ. This CDR3 spans 18 amino acids. Here the CDR3 reads CASSQDLGRGGNTDTQYF. Here the CDR3 DNA reads TGTGCCAGCAGCCAAGATCTGGGGCGGGGGGGAAACACAGATACGCAGTATTTT.